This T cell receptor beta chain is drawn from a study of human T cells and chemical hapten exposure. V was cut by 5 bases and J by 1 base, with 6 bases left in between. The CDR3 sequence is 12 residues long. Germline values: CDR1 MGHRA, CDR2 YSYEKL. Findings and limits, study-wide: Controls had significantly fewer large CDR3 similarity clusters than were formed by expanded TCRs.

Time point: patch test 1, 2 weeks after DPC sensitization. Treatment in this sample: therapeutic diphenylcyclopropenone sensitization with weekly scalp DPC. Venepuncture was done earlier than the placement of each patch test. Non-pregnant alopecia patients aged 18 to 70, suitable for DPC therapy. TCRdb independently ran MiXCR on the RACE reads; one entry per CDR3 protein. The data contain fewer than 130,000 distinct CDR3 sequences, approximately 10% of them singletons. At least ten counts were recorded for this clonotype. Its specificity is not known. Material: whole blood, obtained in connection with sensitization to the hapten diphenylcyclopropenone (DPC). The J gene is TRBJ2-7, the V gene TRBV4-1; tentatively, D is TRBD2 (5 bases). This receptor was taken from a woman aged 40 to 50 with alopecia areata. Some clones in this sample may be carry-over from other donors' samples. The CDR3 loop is CASSTGSYEQYF. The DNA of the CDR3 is TGCGCCAGCAGCACGGGGTCCTACGAGCAGTACTTC.